This is a list of T cell receptor beta chains from one sample in a study of PD-1 blockade in classical Hodgkin lymphoma. Assay: immunoSEQ multiplex PCR; the TCRdb copy retains only in-frame clones and omits some. The sample has 15,000 to 25,000 clones; more than 75% are singletons. The sample here was peripheral blood mononuclear cells (PBMCs), taken before the fourth cycle of nivolumab. The receptors derive from a human donor with classical Hodgkin lymphoma. Both conserved end residues are part of each CDR3. A D gene is named only where the DNA matches it firmly. Only part of the rows carry a size: once, few, many, or a class if the clone is expanded.

V gene	clone size	D gene	J gene	CDR3 DNA	CDR3 protein
TRBV15	NA	NA	TRBJ2-7	TGTGCCACCTCAGGGAGGTCCCCAGGGGGGATAGGGTACGAGCAGTACTTC	CATSGRSPGGIGYEQYF
TRBV10-3	NA	NA	TRBJ1-2	TGTGCCATCAGTGATTCGTTGATGTGGTACCGCTACACCTTC	CAISDSLMWYRYTF
TRBV11-2	NA	NA	TRBJ1-2	TGTGCCAGCAGCTTAGAGGGGAACAGACCTAACTATGGCTACACCTTC	CASSLEGNRPNYGYTF
TRBV19	few	NA	TRBJ1-6	TGTGCCAGTAGTATTGTCGGAGGAGACCTAATGTCTAATTCACCCCTCCACTTT	CASSIVGGDLMSNSPLHF
TRBV18	once	NA	TRBJ1-3	TGTGCCAGCTGCGTTGGACATTCACTCTCTGGAAACACCATATATTTT	CASCVGHSLSGNTIYF
TRBV7-9	NA	NA	TRBJ1-4	TGTGCCAGCAGCACCGGGACGGGGGGGTTACGTGAAAAACTGTTTTTT	CASSTGTGGLREKLFF
TRBV29-1	NA	NA	TRBJ1-2	TGCAGCGTTAACAACAGGCCCGACTATGGCTACACCTTC	CSVNNRPDYGYTF
TRBV6-1	once	NA	TRBJ2-2	TGTGCCAGCAGTGTAATTCTCTCCGGGGAGCTGTTTTTT	CASSVILSGELFF
TRBV18	NA	TRBD2	TRBJ2-5	TGTGCCAGCTCACCACCAATGCGGGGGGAGACCCAGTACTTC	CASSPPMRGETQYF
TRBV5-1	NA	NA	TRBJ1-2	TGCGCCAGCAGCTTTCAGGATTCTAACTATGGCTACACCTTC	CASSFQDSNYGYTF
TRBV4-3	NA	NA	TRBJ2-6	TGCGCCAGCAGCCAAGACTGGCTACTAGCAGGGTACTCTGGGGCCAACGTCCTGACTTTC	CASSQDWLLAGYSGANVLTF
TRBV19	NA	NA	TRBJ2-3	TGTGCCAGTAGTATTATCGGGGGGCCCTCCGCAGATACGCAGTATTTT	CASSIIGGPSADTQYF
TRBV10-3	NA	NA	TRBJ1-2	TGTGCCATCAGTGAGGAGTTTTGGGAGGGCTACACCTTC	CAISEEFWEGYTF
TRBV18	few	NA	TRBJ1-2	TGTGCCAGCTCACCATTCGGTGGGGGGGCATATGGCTACACCTTC	CASSPFGGGAYGYTF
TRBV6-6	NA	NA	TRBJ2-1	TGTGCCAGCAGAGGGGGGGCAAGAAATGAGCAGTTCTTC	CASRGGARNEQFF
TRBV29-1	NA	NA	TRBJ2-2	TGCAGCGTTGAACGTACCGGGGAGCTGTTTTTT	CSVERTGELFF
TRBV27	few	NA	TRBJ2-4	TGTGCCAGCAGTTTACAACAGACGGGGGTTCAGTACTTC	CASSLQQTGVQYF
TRBV6-5	NA	TRBD1	TRBJ1-1	TGTGCCAGCAGTCGCGACAGGGGCTTCTTTCAAGGAGCTTTCTTT	CASSRDRGFFQGAFF
TRBV6-1	NA	NA	TRBJ2-1	TGTGCCAGCAGTGCCTCGGGACTCCTCCTCAATGAGCAGTTCTTC	CASSASGLLLNEQFF
TRBV29-1	once	NA	TRBJ2-1	TGCAGCGTTGAAGGAGGGGCTGGGGGTCACTACAATGAGCAGTTCTTC	CSVEGGAGGHYNEQFF
TRBV7-2	NA	TRBD2	TRBJ2-3	TGTGCCAGCAGCTATCCGGGGACTAGCGGCACAGATACGCAGTATTTT	CASSYPGTSGTDTQYF
TRBV27	NA	TRBD1	TRBJ2-7	TGTGCCAGCAGCTGGACAGGGTCCTACGAGCAGTACTTC	CASSWTGSYEQYF
TRBV15	NA	NA	TRBJ1-4	TGTGCCACCAGCAGAGATCTATTAGGTGGACTGTTTTTT	CATSRDLLGGLFF
TRBV6-5	NA	NA	TRBJ2-1	TGTGCCAGCAGTCAGGGGGGACGAGGGTTCTTC	CASSQGGRGFF
TRBV13	once	NA	TRBJ1-4	TGTGCCAGCAGCTTACGGGGGCTTGACGAAAAACTGTTTTTT	CASSLRGLDEKLFF
TRBV28	NA	NA	TRBJ2-5	TGTGCCAGCAGTTTTCCCACAGGGAACCTGGAGACCCAGTACTTC	CASSFPTGNLETQYF
TRBV6-1	NA	NA	TRBJ1-2	TGTGCCAGCAGTGAAGGAGGATCGCTAGACTATGGCTACACCTTC	CASSEGGSLDYGYTF
TRBV15	NA	NA	TRBJ1-2	TGTGCCACCAGGGTGACAGGCGGGTATGGCTACACCTTC	CATRVTGGYGYTF
TRBV6-6	NA	NA	TRBJ1-3	TGTGCCAGCAGTTCCGGGACGCCAAAACTAGGAAACACCATATATTTT	CASSSGTPKLGNTIYF
TRBV11-2	NA	TRBD1	TRBJ2-1	TGTGCCAGCAGCGCTGACAGGGGCAATGAGCAGTTCTTC	CASSADRGNEQFF
TRBV19	NA	TRBD2	TRBJ2-1	TGTGCCAGTAGTATTCGTGGTATCGGCGGGAGGGCTTACAATGAGCAGTTCTTC	CASSIRGIGGRAYNEQFF
TRBV18	once	NA	TRBJ2-2	TGTGCCAACTCACTCTCGAGGGAGTACGGGGAGCTGTTTTTT	CANSLSREYGELFF
TRBV5-1	NA	NA	TRBJ2-3	TGCGCCAGCAGCTTGGACTCACCGGGAGTAGATACGCAGTATTTT	CASSLDSPGVDTQYF
TRBV6-1	NA	NA	TRBJ1-4	TGTGCCAGCAGTGGGGGGCGGATCGCAACTAATGAAAAACTGTTTTTT	CASSGGRIATNEKLFF
TRBV7-8	NA	TRBD1	TRBJ2-5	TGTGCCAGCAGCCCCCCGGGGCGACAGGGGAGAGAGACCCAGTACTTC	CASSPPGRQGRETQYF
TRBV6-1	few	TRBD2	TRBJ2-5	TGTGCCAGCAGAGGCAACGGGAGGGGTGAGACCCAGTACTTC	CASRGNGRGETQYF
TRBV14	NA	TRBD1	TRBJ2-3	TGTGCCAGCAGCCCACAGGGGTTTGTTGTAGATACGCAGTATTTT	CASSPQGFVVDTQYF
TRBV15	NA	NA	TRBJ1-5	TGTGCCACCAGCAGAGATCGTCAGTGGAGTCAGCCCCAGCATTTT	CATSRDRQWSQPQHF
TRBV11-3	NA	TRBD2	TRBJ2-3	TGTGCCAGCAGCTTAGGACTAGCGGACACAGATACGCAGTATTTT	CASSLGLADTDTQYF
TRBV28	medium-sized	NA	TRBJ2-1	TGTGCCAGCAGTTTTTTTAGGGGAGCCCTAAGGAATGAGCAGTTCTTC	CASSFFRGALRNEQFF
TRBV21-1	few	NA	TRBJ1-6	TGTGCCAGCAGCAATCGACCGGGTGGTCTCAATTATAATTCACCCCTCCACTTT	CASSNRPGGLNYNSPLHF